These 14 T cell receptor beta chains originate from one sample sequenced in a study of blood T cell repertoires in COVID-19. Only in-frame clones appear in the TCRdb table, and some are missing; sequencing was by immunoSEQ multiplex PCR. Among about 140,000 clones listed, less than 85% were seen once. The material sequenced was PBMCs or T cells enriched from blood (not recorded which). The receptors originated from a woman aged 18-30 years who had been exposed to COVID-19.

This clone was detected once. The chain employs TRBV19 and TRBJ2-6; D not certain. The V gene's germline CDR1 is LNHDA and CDR2 SQIVND (reference sequence). Trimming stripped 6 bases from V and 1 base from J, with 7 bases between. This CDR3 comprises 14 residues. The CDR3 DNA reads TGTGCCAGTAGCCTACCATCTGGGGCCAACGTCCTGACTTTC. It encodes CASSLPSGANVLTF.

The rearrangement links TRBV29-1 to TRBJ2-3; TRBD2 is a possible D gene (5 bases). This CDR3 has 14 residues. CDR1 SQVTM and CDR2 ANQGSEA come from the germline V gene. V was pared by 4 bases and J by 2 bases, with 13 bases between. CDR3 nucleotides: TGCAGCGTTGCGAAGGACTCAACCACAGATACGCAGTATTTT. This sequence encodes CSVAKDSTTDTQYF.

The chain is built from TRBV4-3 and TRBJ2-3, with 7 bases aligning to TRBD2. Trimming removed 4 bases from V and 2 bases from J; junction bases left unmatched: 21. CDR3 size: 20 residues. CDR1 is LGHNA, CDR2 YSLEER, per germline. The CDR3 region is CASSPHNWVVERDDTDTQYF. The CDR3 DNA is TGCGCCAGCAGCCCGCACAACTGGGTTGTGGAGCGGGACGACACAGATACGCAGTATTTT.

This rearrangement joins TRBV7-2 to TRBJ1-3, with D maybe TRBD1 (5 bases). The V gene lost 3 bases and the J gene lost 9 bases, with 9 bases spanning the gap. Per the germline V gene, CDR1 is SGHTA and CDR2 is FQGNSA. There are 12 residues in the CDR3. CDR3 region: CASSFQGRTIYF. CDR3 DNA: TGTGCCAGCAGCTTCCAGGGCCGCACCATATATTTT.

This clone came up once. The chain joins TRBV28 to TRBJ1-6; 8 positions agree with TRBD1. The germline V gene encodes CDR1 MDHEN and CDR2 SYDVKM. This CDR3 has 16 residues. V lost 5 bases to trimming and J lost 8 bases; unmatched junction nucleotides: 11. The CDR3 loop is CASSPRTGRLDSPLHF. CDR3 bases: TGTGCCAGCAGTCCGAGGACAGGGCGCCTGGATTCACCCCTCCACTTT.

The chain employs TRBV25-1 and TRBJ2-5; tentative D call: TRBD2 (6 bases). CDR3 length: 17 amino acids. CDR1 is MGHDK, CDR2 SYGVNS, per germline. V was pared by 1 base and J by 5 bases, with 20 bases between. In nucleotides, the CDR3 is TGTGCCAGCAGTGAATCGGAGACTAGGGGAGTCGGTGAGACCCAGTACTTC. Translated: CASSESETRGVGETQYF.

The gene calls are TRBV28 and TRBJ2-7, with a possible D match to TRBD2 (5 bases). CDR1 is MDHEN, CDR2 SYDVKM, per germline. The V end was cut by 5 bases, the J end by 12 bases, with 23 bases between. This CDR3 is 14 amino acids long. The CDR3 nucleotides read TGTGCCAGCAGTCCCCTCCGAGGCCGGTTGGCGGGGTACTTC. It yields the protein CASSPLRGRLAGYF.

This clone was counted between two and nine times. The chain links TRBV19 to TRBJ1-1; unclear D gene. The CDR3 sequence is 15 residues long. V was clipped by 5 bases and J by 5 bases, with 18 bases between them. Germline CDR1 and CDR2: LNHDA and SQIVND (reference sequence). The DNA of the CDR3 is TGTGCCAGTAGTCCATTACTTCCTGGGAGGACTGAAGCTTTCTTT. Amino acids: CASSPLLPGRTEAFF.

This clone was observed a handful of times. Other DNA sequences within the sample encode an identical CDR3. CDR3: CASSIVSSGSYNEQFF. CDR3 DNA: TGTGCCAGTAGTATAGTTAGTAGCGGCTCCTACAATGAGCAGTTCTTC. This sequence joins TRBV19 and TRBJ2-1; possible D gene TRBD2, 6 bases. The CDR3 contains 16 residues. Trimming shortened V by 1 base and J by 0 bases, and 10 bases separated the two germline ends. The germline V gene encodes CDR1 LNHDA and CDR2 SQIVND (reference sequence).

This chain joins TRBV3-1 (or the pseudogene TRBV3-2) and TRBJ2-1; possible D gene TRBD2, 5 bases. Per the germline V gene, CDR1 is LGHDT and CDR2 is YNNKEL (reference sequence). V was pared by 5 bases and J by 6 bases, with 17 bases between. CDR3 length equals 15 residues. CDR3 in amino acids: CASSDTRISLNEQFF. CDR3 in DNA: TGTGCCAGCAGCGACACTAGAATATCTCTCAATGAGCAGTTCTTC.

V usage is TRBV5-1 and J usage is TRBJ2-1; 8 nucleotides align to TRBD1. CDR3 length equals 14 residues. V trimming: 1 base; J trimming: 8 bases; junction bases outside the gene matches: 5. CDR1 and CDR2 from the germline V gene are SGHRS and YFSETQ. CDR3 nucleotide sequence: TGCGCCAGCAGCTTGTCCCAGGGGGCATATGAGCAGTTCTTC. Translating gives CASSLSQGAYEQFF.

CDR3 nucleotides: TGTGCCATCAGTGACCGTAGCGGGAGGGCCCCCAGGGTCGGGGAGCTGTTTTTT. Translation gives CAISDRSGRAPRVGELFF. This sequence joins TRBV10-3 and TRBJ2-2; 11 bases fit TRBD2. Germline lookup yields CDR1 ENHRY and CDR2 SYGVKD. The V and J ends lost 3 bases and 7 bases, in that order; junction bases with no gene match: 13. The CDR3 loop spans 18 amino acids.

This clone was seen just once. The gene calls are TRBV29-1 and TRBJ1-1; TRBD1 aligns across 9 bases. CDR3 length: 13 residues. V dropped 6 bases and J dropped 0; count of bases not matched to a gene: 2. Germline loops: CDR1 SQVTM, CDR2 ANQGSEA. In DNA form, the CDR3 reads TGCAGCGTCGGGACAGGGCTGAACACTGAAGCTTTCTTT. As protein: CSVGTGLNTEAFF.

The sample holds a few counts of this clone. This chain uses TRBV14 with TRBJ1-3, with unresolved D. Germline V gives CDR1 SGHDN, CDR2 FVKESK. The CDR3 is made up of 16 amino acids. V was cut by 4 bases and J by 0 bases, with 13 bases left in between. The CDR3 protein is CASSLPGGHSGNTIYF. The CDR3 coding sequence is TGTGCCAGCAGCCTGCCCGGCGGGCACTCTGGAAACACCATATATTTT.